The source of this T cell receptor beta chain is a study of blood T cell repertoires in COVID-19. Study in general: The United States, Italy and Spain supplied acute and convalescent COVID-19 samples. PBMCs, B-cell-depleted T cells, or T cells were the source of the cDNA or gDNA that made up the material.

Source study methods: From reference gene primer amplification, estimates of nucleated cell counts were derived. Method: immunoSEQ multiplex PCR; TCRdb's copy keeps in-frame clones and lacks some. The D gene and trimming were derived from the DNA, and the V and J assignments and clone size from that table. The profile shows about 190,000 clones, 88% of them singletons. The clonotype originates from a human donor in a cohort sampled during active COVID-19. Material: peripheral blood.

The CDR3 loop reads CASSLRGDRSDTQYF. The DNA of the CDR3 is TGTGCCAGCAGTTTACGAGGTGATAGATCAGATACGCAGTATTTT. The rearrangement links TRBV27 to TRBJ2-3; D not certain. Per the germline V gene, CDR1 is MNHEY and CDR2 is SMNVEV (reference sequence). The V gene lost 2 bases and the J gene lost 4 bases, with 13 bases spanning the gap. The CDR3 contains 15 residues.